The 23 T cell receptor beta chains presented below share a single source sample, sequenced in a study of blood T cell repertoires in COVID-19. Sequencing was performed with immunoSEQ multiplex PCR; in TCRdb, only in-frame clones are kept and a portion is missing. The repertoire consists of about 220,000 clones, with roughly 89% occurring once and the leading ten covering less than 4.5%. The source material was PBMCs or T cells enriched from blood (not recorded which). The receptors were gathered from a woman between 35 and 50 years old with acute COVID-19.

The chain combines TRBV4-3 with TRBJ1-2, with D perhaps matching TRBD1 (5 bases). This CDR3 spans 16 amino acids. Germline CDR1 is LGHNA and CDR2 is YSLEER. V was pared by 2 bases and J by 6 bases, with 19 bases between. The CDR3 reads CASSQSPGLVLDGYTF. DNA for the CDR3: TGCGCCAGCAGCCAATCGCCAGGGCTAGTGTTGGATGGCTACACCTTC.

The chain couples TRBV19 to TRBJ1-5, with D unclear. CDR1 is LNHDA and CDR2 is SQIVND in the germline V gene (reference sequence). The CDR3 covers 13 residues. Trimming took off 4 bases at V and 5 bases at J, with 9 bases between the two ends. The DNA of the CDR3 is TGTGCCAGTAGTACAAGTCAGGATCAGCCCCAGCATTTT. This translates into CASSTSQDQPQHF.

This rearrangement joins TRBV15 to TRBJ2-5; the match to TRBD1 covers 7 bases. CDR3 length equals 15 residues. Germline CDR1 and CDR2: LNHNV and YYDKDF (reference sequence). The ends lost 2 bases at V and 5 bases at J; junction bases unmatched: 8. DNA of the CDR3: TGTGCCACCAGCAGACCGACAGGGCTGGAGGAGACCCAGTACTTC. This codes for CATSRPTGLEETQYF.

The V gene is TRBV19, the J gene TRBJ2-1; TRBD1 might be the D (5 bases). Trimming took off 3 bases at V and 0 bases at J, with 9 bases between the two ends. The CDR3 spans 15 residues. The germline V gene encodes CDR1 LNHDA and CDR2 SQIVND (reference sequence). Here the CDR3 reads CASSMDTSSYNEQFF. CDR3 bases: TGTGCCAGTAGTATGGACACCAGCTCCTACAATGAGCAGTTCTTC.

The rearrangement links TRBV6-4 to TRBJ2-1, with a weak D call TRBD1 (6 bases). Germline V gives CDR1 MRHNA, CDR2 SNTAGT. The CDR3 sequence is 15 residues long. V gave up 4 bases and J gave up 0 bases, with 10 bases separating them. This chain's CDR3 is CASSVQGSSYNEQFF. CDR3 in DNA: TGTGCCAGCAGTGTTCAGGGGAGCTCCTACAATGAGCAGTTCTTC.

The CDR3 is CASSHPGQGTYGYTF. Here the CDR3 DNA reads TGCGCCAGCAGCCATCCGGGACAGGGGACCTATGGCTACACCTTC. V gene TRBV4-1 combines with J gene TRBJ1-2; 10 bases line up with TRBD1. CDR1 MGHRA and CDR2 YSYEKL come from the germline V gene. The CDR3 is 15 residues long. The J segment lost 4 bases and the V segment lost 3 bases, leaving 5 bases of the junction unmatched.

The chain is built from TRBV5-1 and TRBJ1-1, with D unresolved. The CDR3 is 14 residues long. The V end was cut by 0 bases, the J end by 8 bases, with 14 bases between. Germline values: CDR1 SGHRS, CDR2 YFSETQ. CDR3 coding DNA: TGCGCCAGCAGCTTGGCCGGACTCCCCGGAGAAGCTTTCTTT. Protein: CASSLAGLPGEAFF.

This clone was found a few times. The rearrangement joins TRBV11-2 to TRBJ2-3; 8 bases match TRBD1. This CDR3 region has 18 residues. In germline, CDR1 is SGHAT, CDR2 FQNNGV. V shed 1 base, J shed 2 bases, and the junction held 11 bases outside the gene matches. The CDR3 nucleotides are TGTGCCAGCAGCTTAGTTTCCCTCGGGACAGGAGCCACAGATACGCAGTATTTT. It codes for CASSLVSLGTGATDTQYF. Full variable domain (outside the CDR3, taken from reference TRBV11-2 and TRBJ2-3): EAGVAQSPRYKIIEKRQSVAFWCNPISGHATLYWYQQILGQGPKLLIQFQNNGVVDDSQLPKDRFSAERLKGVDSTLKIQPAKLEDSAVYLCASSLVSLGTGATDTQYFGPGTRLTVL.

The chain couples TRBV27 to TRBJ2-7; TRBD1 aligns across 7 bases. Looked up from germline, CDR1 is MNHEY and CDR2 is SMNVEV (reference sequence). Trimming cost V 5 bases and J 4 bases; bases outside gene matches: 2. The CDR3 contains 12 residues. The CDR3 nucleotides are TGTGCCAGCAGTGACAGGGCTTACGAGCAGTACTTC. It codes for CASSDRAYEQYF.

The chain has TRBV5-1 and TRBJ2-1; 7 bases map to TRBD1. V lost 0 bases to trimming and J lost 3 bases; unmatched junction nucleotides: 0. Germline V gene sequence: CDR1 SGHRS, CDR2 YFSETQ. The CDR3 runs to 14 residues. CDR3 DNA: TGCGCCAGCAGCTTGGGACAGGGCTACAATGAGCAGTTCTTC. Protein product: CASSLGQGYNEQFF.

The V and J genes are TRBV27 and TRBJ1-1, with a possible D match to TRBD1 (5 bases). Trimming took 5 bases from V and 0 from J, leaving 10 bases between them. The germline V gene has CDR1 MNHEY and CDR2 SMNVEV (reference sequence). This CDR3 comprises 14 residues. The CDR3 sequence is CASSRQRLNTEAFF. The CDR3 region has the DNA TGTGCCAGCAGTAGACAGAGACTGAACACTGAAGCTTTCTTT.

The V and J genes are TRBV4-2 and TRBJ1-1, with 8 nucleotides matching TRBD1. Trimming took 3 bases from V and 1 from J; bases not matched to a gene: 4. CDR1 LGHNA and CDR2 YNFKEQ come from the germline V gene. This CDR3 has 15 amino acids. The CDR3: CASSQAGTGNTEAFF. The CDR3 DNA reads as TGTGCCAGCAGCCAGGCCGGGACAGGGAACACTGAAGCTTTCTTT.

This CDR3 reads CASRRTGGNYGYTF. For the CDR3, the DNA is TGTGCCAGCAGACGGACAGGGGGAAACTATGGCTACACCTTC. The rearrangement joins TRBV5-8 to TRBJ1-2, with 10 bases fitting TRBD1. The length of the CDR3 is 14 residues. V lost 5 bases, J lost 2 bases, and 3 bases stayed unmatched. Germline V gives CDR1 SGHTS, CDR2 YDEGEE.

The chain uses TRBV5-5 and TRBJ1-1; D possibly corresponds to TRBD1 (6 bases). Germline values: CDR1 SGHKS, CDR2 YYEKEE (reference sequence). There are 16 residues in the CDR3. V was trimmed by 1 base and J by 0 bases, leaving 13 bases between them. The CDR3: CASSLYGGTMNTEAFF. CDR3 nucleotides: TGTGCCAGCAGCTTGTATGGGGGCACTATGAACACTGAAGCTTTCTTT.

The rearrangement links TRBV5-1 to TRBJ1-3; TRBD1 aligns across 11 bases. Germline V gene lookup returns CDR1 SGHRS and CDR2 YFSETQ. The ends lost 4 bases at V and 2 bases at J; junction bases unmatched: 5. The CDR3 has 16 residues. CDR3 residues: CASSSQGQGAGNTIYF. The DNA for the CDR3 is TGCGCCAGCAGCAGCCAGGGACAGGGGGCTGGAAACACCATATATTTT. Combining the CDR3 with reference TRBV5-1 and TRBJ1-3 gives the whole variable domain KAGVTQTPRYLIKTRGQQVTLSCSPISGHRSVSWYQQTPGQGLQFLFEYFSETQRNKGNFPGRFSGRQFSNSRSEMNVSTLELGDSALYLCASSSQGQGAGNTIYFGEGSWLTVV.

The V call is TRBV15, the J call TRBJ1-5; 10 bases map to TRBD1. J lost 5 bases, V lost 3 bases, and 7 bases had no gene match. The CDR3 length is 16 residues. Germline assignment: CDR1 LNHNV and CDR2 YYDKDF (reference sequence). CDR3 nucleotides: TGTGCCACCAGCAGGCCGGGACAGGGGACGGATCAGCCCCAGCATTTT. It is translated as CATSRPGQGTDQPQHF.

This clone was counted between two and nine times. The chain has TRBV19 and TRBJ1-5; 7 bases are shared with TRBD1. The J segment lost 5 bases and the V segment lost 6 bases, leaving 4 bases of the junction unmatched. Germline CDR1 is LNHDA and CDR2 is SQIVND (reference sequence). CDR3 length: 13 amino acids. The CDR3 reads CASRGDRHQPQHF. The CDR3 nucleotides read TGTGCCAGTAGGGGGGACAGACATCAGCCCCAGCATTTT.

J is TRBJ2-3 and V is TRBV30; TRBD2 aligns across 12 bases. The germline CDR1 and CDR2 sequences are GTSNPN and SVGIG (reference sequence). With V trimmed by 0 bases and J by 2 bases, 6 bases remained unmatched. This CDR3 is built from 17 residues. The CDR3 sequence: CAWSVGRTSGVTDTQYF. The CDR3 bases are TGTGCCTGGAGTGTAGGTCGGACTAGCGGGGTCACAGATACGCAGTATTTT.

This clone was seen a handful of times. The chain carries TRBV12-3 or TRBV12-4 and TRBJ1-5, with D unresolved. Trimming pared 6 bases from V and 6 bases from J, leaving 9 bases between. The CDR3 is 12 residues long. The CDR3 nucleotides are TGTGCCAGCAGCTATTCGAGTCAGCCCCAGCATTTT. Its protein is CASSYSSQPQHF.

The CDR3 protein is CASSLAGTSGGAGEQFF. CDR3 coding DNA: TGTGCCAGCAGCCTCGCCGGGACTAGCGGGGGGGCCGGTGAGCAGTTCTTC. V is TRBV4-2 and J is TRBJ2-1; 16 nucleotides match TRBD2. The V and J ends lost 4 bases and 9 bases, in that order; junction bases with no gene match: 9. The CDR3 is made up of 17 amino acids. In germline, CDR1 is LGHNA, CDR2 YNFKEQ.

In its sample, this clone was seen many times. The V and J genes are TRBV15 and TRBJ2-6; D not certain. Deletions cut 0 bases from V and 0 bases from J, with 3 bases between. This CDR3 is 15 amino acids long. Germline CDR1 is LNHNV and CDR2 is YYDKDF (reference sequence). CDR3 in DNA: TGTGCCACCAGCAGAGACAACTCTGGGGCCAACGTCCTGACTTTC. This gives the protein CATSRDNSGANVLTF.

This clone was found a few times. The chain joins TRBV6-5 to TRBJ2-1; tentatively, D is TRBD2 (6 bases). The CDR3 length is 15 residues. V gave up 7 bases and J gave up 0 bases, with 13 bases separating them. Germline CDR1 MNHEY, CDR2 SVGAGI. The CDR3 here is CASNPGLPSYNEQFF. The CDR3 nucleotides read TGTGCCAGCAACCCGGGACTGCCCTCCTACAATGAGCAGTTCTTC.

J is TRBJ2-3 and V is TRBV4-3; 7 bases line up with TRBD1. The germline V gene encodes CDR1 LGHNA and CDR2 YSLEER. V lost 5 bases, J lost 4 bases, and 12 bases stayed unmatched. The CDR3 contains 16 residues. Written as DNA, the CDR3 is TGCGCCAGCAGCAATGGGGGAGAGGGGGCCGCAGATACGCAGTATTTT. Amino acid sequence: CASSNGGEGAADTQYF.